The clone carrying this T cell receptor beta chain has a handful of counts. Antigen unknown. Carried by the TCR beta cDNA libraries were unique molecular identifiers. TCRdb itself ran the PCR reads through MiXCR, one entry per CDR3 protein. The sample has some 690,000 distinct CDR3 sequences; approximately 60% are singletons. This CDR3 region has 14 residues. V trimming: 6 bases; J trimming: 2 bases; junction bases outside the gene matches: 4. The data were taken from a study of post-analysis software for immune sequencing data. Regarding the study as a whole: Compared with controls, patients had more of about 5 TRBV segments, including TRBV5-6, TRBV5-1 and TRBV20-1. Significantly decreased normalized Chao1 diversity was recorded for multiple sclerosis patients relative to controls.

The sequence was collected from a girl aged 2 to 10 with multiple sclerosis. Sequenced: blood. This chain uses TRBV12-3 or TRBV12-4 with TRBJ1-5; 7 nucleotides agree with TRBD1. CDR3 region: CASSAGTGNQPQHF. The CDR3 DNA is TGTGCCAGCAGCGCCGGGACAGGCAATCAGCCCCAGCATTTT.